One sample yielded the 8 T cell receptor beta chains listed below, sequenced in a study of T cells in Graves' hyperthyroidism and ophthalmopathy. Amplified regions were TCR beta CDR3 sequences from RNA transcripts. A set of HTBI primers served as the primers for a first-round RT-PCR of the TCR CDR3. TCRdb analysed the multiplex PCR reads with MiXCR anew, one entry per CDR3 protein. This table holds about 200,000 distinct CDR3 sequences, less than 20% found once. Material: blood. The receptors here all came from a woman aged 45-60 years with Graves' hyperthyroidism.

This clonotype was detected only a few times. This chain connects TRBV12-3 or TRBV12-4 to TRBJ2-1, with D possibly being TRBD2 (5 bases). The CDR3 covers 14 residues. The V end was cut by 8 bases, the J end by 4 bases, with 15 bases between. The CDR3 DNA reads TGTGCCAGCTCACCTAGCCTAGTGTACAATGAGCAGTTCTTC. Translation gives CASSPSLVYNEQFF.

This clonotype was counted at least ten times. The V gene is TRBV9, the J gene TRBJ2-1, with unresolved D. Trimming left V 0 bases short and J 6 bases short, with 16 bases between. CDR1 is SGDLS and CDR2 is YYNGEE in the germline V gene. The CDR3 consists of 16 residues. The CDR3 loop is CASSVGAALVGNEQFF. CDR3 nucleotides: TGTGCCAGCAGCGTAGGGGCGGCTTTGGTAGGCAATGAGCAGTTCTTC.

The chain uses TRBV7-2 and TRBJ2-1, with a weak D call TRBD2 (6 bases). V was shortened by 2 bases and J by 4 bases, with 15 bases between the two germline ends. Germline CDR1 SGHTA, CDR2 FQGNSA. This CDR3 has 16 residues. DNA for the CDR3: TGTGCCAGCAGCTTATCGGCAGGGACTTTGTACAATGAGCAGTTCTTC. Translation gives CASSLSAGTLYNEQFF. Full variable domain (remainder filled in from reference TRBV7-2 and TRBJ2-1): GAGVSQSPSNKVTEKGKDVELRCDPISGHTALYWYRQSLGQGLEFLIYFQGNSAPDKSGLPSDRFSAERTGGSVSTLTIQRTQQEDSAVYLCASSLSAGTLYNEQFFGPGTRLTVL.

The genes are TRBV24-1 and TRBJ2-3; possibly TRBD1 for D (6 bases). V shed 5 bases and J shed 2 bases, with 10 bases lying between them. Germline CDR1 KGHDR, CDR2 SFDVKD. This CDR3 region has 14 residues. CDR3 in amino acids: CATSAYRDTDTQYF. The CDR3 DNA follows: TGTGCCACCAGTGCTTACAGGGACACAGATACGCAGTATTTT.

This clonotype was counted at least ten times. The genes are TRBV11-2 and TRBJ2-5; 10 nucleotides match TRBD2. V lost 5 bases, J lost 1 base, and 4 bases stayed unmatched. The CDR3 loop spans 15 amino acids. The germline V gene has CDR1 SGHAT and CDR2 FQNNGV. The CDR3 spells CASSRWTSGQETQYF. The CDR3, as DNA: TGTGCCAGCAGCCGCTGGACTAGCGGCCAAGAGACCCAGTACTTC.

The chain uses TRBV12-3 or TRBV12-4 and TRBJ1-5; the D gene is possibly TRBD1 (5 bases). The CDR3 has 15 residues. V was trimmed by 5 bases and J by 3 bases, leaving 14 bases between them. CDR3 bases: TGTGCCAGCAGTCAAATTAAGGGGAACAATCAGCCCCAGCATTTT. It is translated as CASSQIKGNNQPQHF.

This chain uses TRBV2 with TRBJ1-1; D is unresolved. V lost 5 bases, J lost 2 bases, and 12 bases lay in between. This CDR3 contains 14 residues. CDR1 and CDR2 (germline): SNHLY, FYNNEI. This CDR3 is CASSYPGLNTEAFF. For the CDR3, the DNA is TGTGCCAGCAGTTACCCAGGCCTCAACACTGAAGCTTTCTTT.

The table lists this clonotype with many counts. The rearrangement joins TRBV12-5 to TRBJ2-7; 8 positions match TRBD1. Germline V gene data show CDR1 as LGHNT and CDR2 as FRNRAP. This CDR3 region has 19 residues. V lost 7 bases, J lost 3 bases, and 23 bases stayed unmatched. Written as DNA, the CDR3 is TGTGCTAGTGTTCTATATTCCAGTTTAACAGGGGGGACCCTCTACGAGCAGTACTTC. Translating gives CASVLYSSLTGGTLYEQYF. The full variable domain, with the rest looked up from reference TRBV12-5 and TRBJ2-7, is DARVTQTPRHKVTEMGQEVTMRCQPILGHNTVFWYRQTMMQGLELLAYFRNRAPLDDSGMPKDRFSAEMPDATLATLKIQPSEPRDSAVYFCASVLYSSLTGGTLYEQYFGPGTRLTVT.